What follows is one TCR beta chain and its context. Its antigen remains unknown. This entry comes from a study of vaccination effects on CD4 cells after COVID-19. Clones were read by immunoSEQ multiplex PCR, and TCRdb kept only the in-frame ones, dropping some. This sample has about 41,000 clones, with approximately 70% found just once. Sequencing in the ViraFEST assay came after antigen-specific CD4+ T cells had been expanded with viral peptide pools, which were used to stimulate PBMC. On roughly day 10 of culture, CD4+ T cells were separated out. Previously uninfected by SARS-CoV-2, the vaccine recipients also showed negative nucleocapsid antibodies. There are 13 residues in the CDR3. Trimming took 5 bases from V and 4 from J, leaving 11 bases between them.

The sequence was collected from a human donor who received a COVID-19 vaccine. The sequenced sample was CD4+ T cells from PBMCs cultured with HCoV-OC43 spike peptides, obtained before COVID-19 vaccination. Noted subset: HCoV-OC43 spike overlapping peptide pool stimulation. This rearrangement joins TRBV12-3 or TRBV12-4 to TRBJ1-1; D unclear. The CDR3 DNA sequence: TGTGCCAGCAGTCCCCAGATCCGCACTGAAGCTTTCTTT. It is translated as CASSPQIRTEAFF.